This T cell receptor (beta chain) is drawn from a study of cytomegalovirus exposure and HLA in healthy donors (dated by TCRdb to about 2017). For context, the study as a whole: An earlier analysis of fewer than 750 of the donors reported 250 to 350 Gb of sequence data and some 110 million unique TCR beta sequences obtained from about 180 million T cells. To decide whether each TCR beta V gene segment behaved as functional or pseudogenic, an earlier analysis of fewer than 750 of the donors relied on high-throughput TCR beta sequencing. Because of strong linkage in the cohort, four to six DR-DQ haplotypes were treated as single units for association and clustering. Of the roughly 400 genotyped donors, 65% to 90% fell in the genetic ancestry cluster associated with self-reported Caucasian donors. An early release that covered around 590 HLA-typed donors contained about 300 gigabases of sequencing data and some 87 million unique TCR sequences. Every repertoire in the discovery cohort had been generated on one and the same sequencing platform. In a later genetic analysis, genome-wide SNP genotypes for 398 of the 666 donors were used, and that subset was treated as a discovery cohort. Both class I and class II loci were covered by HLA typing, at four-digit resolution. Among roughly 400 genotyped donors of the cohort, an average of about 240,000 unique TCR beta nucleotide sequences were sequenced per donor, 15% to 20% of them non-productive. The study was designed to test whether signatures of past pathogen exposure could be identified by cataloging public T cell receptors. The later analysis used no new phenotypic data to find candidate immune exposures, relying instead on TCR beta sequences and their occurrence across donors. The study combined high-throughput TCR immunosequencing, statistical association of individual TCRs with disease status, and machine learning to predict cytomegalovirus infection status. In a later analysis, previously published TCR beta repertoires from more than 500 donors were re-analyzed and high-resolution HLA genotyping was added so that TCR occurrence patterns could be studied. Donor age, sex, ethnicity and CMV serostatus were collected together with the repertoire data. Using immunosequencing, the study profiled T cell repertoires from around 670 subjects and related those repertoires to cytomegalovirus serostatus. Along with the roughly 610-subject first cohort, a separate validation cohort of over a hundred different subjects was used. Typing coverage varied by locus: about 620-630 donors for A, B, C, DRB1 and DQB1; roughly 510 for DQA1; around 570 for DPA1; under 490 for DPB1.

The library was built by means of the immunoSEQ multiplex PCR assay. For the multiplex PCR, a mixture combining 60 forward primers for TCR Vbeta segments and 13 reverse primers for TCR Jbeta segments was used. A multiplex PCR assay on genomic DNA amplified the CDR3 region of rearranged TCR beta genes. The amplified TCR beta libraries were sequenced on the Illumina HiSeq System as 87-base-pair reads. From the authors' description of their analysis: In a later analysis, some 80 million unique TCR beta chains were counted across the approximately 640 repertoires, and roughly 10 million of these chains were shared by at least two donors. A nearest-neighbor algorithm error-corrected the raw reads and collapsed the reads into unique sequences, merging closely related sequences to remove PCR and sequencing errors. Alignment of CDR3 sequences to IMGT reference sequences was used to assign V, D and J gene segments. For a sequence to be retained, a match of at least six nucleotides was required to both a V gene segment and a J gene segment. Rearrangements were classified as productive when the CDR3 lacked stop codons and remained in frame with V and J, and all other rearrangements were classified as non-productive. Following IMGT convention, CDR3 was defined as the stretch from the second conserved V-encoded cysteine up to the conserved J-encoded phenylalanine. In an earlier analysis of roughly 580 of the donors, sequences lacking an unambiguous match to a single V gene segment were excluded. An earlier analysis of around 600 of the donors classified V segments as functional when productive rearrangements were above 56.7% and as segregating when the standard deviation between donors was above 5%. A statistical classification framework was built to diagnose cytomegalovirus status from the catalog of TCR beta chain sequences. In a later analysis, TCR nucleotide sequences were compared against IMGT/GENE-DB human TR gene sequences so that V and J genes could be assigned. The TCRdist pipeline was used in a later analysis to assign CDR3 sequences and most-parsimonious VDJ recombination scenarios. In a later analysis, each TCR beta chain was defined by its CDR3 amino acid sequence together with its V-gene family, and reads without a unique V-gene family were excluded. To address suspected cross-contamination and a sequencing artifact, a later analysis removed some 620 highly shared, low-generation-probability nucleotide sequences. In a later analysis, a clonal expansion index for each public chain was calculated from normalized within-repertoire ranks of inferred template counts. Generation probabilities in a later analysis came from a VDJ recombination model fitted to out-of-frame rearrangements, and those results were checked against IGoR. In a later analysis, hypergeometric tests were used to score TCR-TCR, TCR-HLA and TCR-CMV co-occurrence, with a repertoire-size bias correction applied to TCR pairs. False discovery rates were estimated in a later analysis by permuting HLA or CMV assignments 20 times. A later analysis grouped co-occurring TCRs with DBSCAN, adding TCRdist sequence similarity when clustering within HLA-allele-positive subsets. Repertoires with fewer than 30,000 or more than 120,000 public chains, plus five repertoires with anomalous nucleotide sharing, were excluded from co-occurrence clustering. TCRdb's version of the immuneACCESS table is confined to in-frame rearrangements and falls short of the full clone set. An unresolved V gene accounts for under half of the shortfall where checked; the remainder is of unknown origin. The DNA was the basis for D and trimming; V, J and clone size are from that table. This sample is represented by some 170,000 clones; 55% to 75% of them were singletons. The ten most abundant clones make up under 2.5% of the sample.

CDR1 and CDR2 are read off the germline V gene as SGHRS and YFSETQ. The CDR3 runs 15 amino acids, cysteine and phenylalanine included. Of the read, only the CDR3 DNA is kept; its 45 bases are in frame from base 1. Here V drops 4 bases and J drops 1 base, and the junction holds 5 bases not matched to any gene. The cohort was made up of 650 to 700 healthy bone marrow donors. At the time of sampling, every cohort member was nominally healthy, though immune exposures that went unrecorded were likely present. CMV serostatus was recorded as positive for about 310 and negative for about 50% of the 666 cohort members, whereas no CMV serostatus was recorded for the donor in question. A peripheral blood sample was collected from each donor, and TCR beta sequencing was performed on peripheral blood mononuclear cells. Genomic DNA extraction from the blood cell samples was performed with the Qiagen DNeasy Blood Extraction Kit.

As concerns this clone: Which antigen it targets is not known. No clone much larger than this one lies a single base away; base qualities are absent.

Study-wide conclusions, independent of this receptor: A further reported finding was that TCR beta sequences accurately predicted the HLA-A and HLA-B alleles for most subjects in the first cohort. A cluster of highly shared sequence variants was judged likely to represent a technical artifact of the sequencing pipeline. Three of the identified cytomegalovirus-associated TCR beta chains were confirmed in vitro to be specific for cytomegalovirus antigens. According to a later analysis, most CMV-associated TCR beta chains appeared to be HLA-restricted, and the HLA associations seemed to be driven largely by CMV exposure. In a later analysis, around 15,000 TCR beta sequences were associated with specific HLA alleles at a false discovery rate of 0.05. Because counts were too low, fewer than 20 rarely observed V segments, including chromosome 9 orphons, were excluded from the earlier analysis of 500 to 700 of the donors. V-gene and J-gene trimming of TCR beta chains was associated with a missense DCLRE1C variant in a later genetic analysis, and the association was replicated in an independent cohort. Compared with the approximately 670-donor mean, donors in an Asian-associated ancestry cluster had fewer N-insertions in productive TCRs, according to a later genetic analysis. In the study, around 150 TCR beta chains were listed as associated with cytomegalovirus. The authors suggested that the approach could potentially be generalized to other disease states and immunological phenotypes. In this cohort, only TCR beta chains were sequenced, and detectable features were limited by the absence of alpha or paired-chain data. Compared with equally common non-associated chains, HLA-associated TCR beta chains in a later analysis were more clonally expanded and had lower generation probabilities. Across donors, most TCR sequences were observed very rarely, whereas some public TCRs were present in many individuals. Strong co-occurrence of HLA alleles, especially DR and DQ, made assigning TCR associations to individual alleles difficult. Correlated functional status among segregating V segments might reflect linkage disequilibrium, but an unknown experimental factor could not be ruled out. Broadly in line with IMGT annotations, most TCR beta V segments showed up in productive rearrangements about 87% or about 30% of the time in an earlier analysis of around 600 of the donors. In a later analysis, several top co-occurrence clusters were reported to appear linked to parvovirus B19, influenza, CMV and Epstein-Barr virus. The 87-base-pair reads could not distinguish some IMGT-functional V segments, including TRBV6-2 and TRBV6-3, so those segments were excluded. According to a later analysis, TCR association rates differed among HLA loci, with DRB1 alleles showing the most associated TCRs and HLA-C alleles showing the fewest. Roughly uniform sequencing depth across donors was assumed in presence/absence analyses, although this assumption may not hold. Cytomegalovirus status was reported to be diagnosed by the classifier with high specificity and sensitivity in both the original and validation cohorts. The only immune exposure information available for the cohort was CMV serostatus. Because HLA typing was unavailable for some donors at each locus, only the typed subset was used in association tests.

The chain is encoded by TRBV5-1 joined to TRBJ2-3; 8 bases in the middle match TRBD2. The sequence derives from a human donor in good health. Specimen: PBMCs. The DNA reads TGCGCCAGCAGCCGGGAGGGGGTCCGCACAGATACGCAGTATTTT. This yields the protein CASSREGVRTDTQYF.